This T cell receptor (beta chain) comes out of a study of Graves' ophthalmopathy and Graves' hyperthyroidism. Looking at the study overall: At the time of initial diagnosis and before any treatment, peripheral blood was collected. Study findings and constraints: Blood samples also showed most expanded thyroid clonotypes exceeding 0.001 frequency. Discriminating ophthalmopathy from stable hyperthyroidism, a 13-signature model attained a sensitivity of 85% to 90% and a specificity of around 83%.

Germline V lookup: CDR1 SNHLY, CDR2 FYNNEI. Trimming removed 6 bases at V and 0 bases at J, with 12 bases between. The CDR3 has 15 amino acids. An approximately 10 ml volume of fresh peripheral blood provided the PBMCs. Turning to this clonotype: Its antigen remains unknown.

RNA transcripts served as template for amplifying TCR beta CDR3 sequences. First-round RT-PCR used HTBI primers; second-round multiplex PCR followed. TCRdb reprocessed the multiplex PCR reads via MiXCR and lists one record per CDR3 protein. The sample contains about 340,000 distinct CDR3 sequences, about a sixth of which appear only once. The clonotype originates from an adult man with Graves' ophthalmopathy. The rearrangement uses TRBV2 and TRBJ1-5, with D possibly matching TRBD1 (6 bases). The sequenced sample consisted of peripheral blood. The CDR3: CASRSQGNSNQPQHF. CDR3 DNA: TGTGCCAGCAGATCCCAGGGGAATAGCAATCAGCCCCAGCATTTT.